The clone carrying this T cell receptor (beta chain) was counted ten times or more. Its specificity is not known. V was cut by 4 bases and J by 4 bases, with 14 bases left in between. Germline V gene lookup returns CDR1 KGHSH and CDR2 LQKENI. This CDR3 is 15 amino acids long. The library tagged individual cDNA molecules with unique molecular identifiers. MiXCR, run by TCRdb on the RACE reads, gives a single entry per CDR3 protein. The sample lists about 82,000 distinct CDR3 sequences; 8.6% were seen once. Time point here: healthy volunteer bleed at 6 weeks. The authors extracted total RNA from unfractionated whole blood. These data belong to a study of human T cells and chemical hapten exposure. Study background: Small volume differences among pooled libraries mainly caused per-sample TCR yield variation. Findings and limits, study-wide: Among TCRs, those above 1 in 1000 frequency were unaffected by DPC sensitization.

The sequence came from a male donor in good health. Some clones in this sample may be carry-over from other donors' samples. This rearrangement joins TRBV18 to TRBJ2-1; D not resolved. The specimen was whole blood. The CDR3 loop reads CASSRSIDIYNEQFF. The CDR3 coding sequence is TGTGCCAGCTCACGGAGCATAGACATTTACAATGAGCAGTTCTTC. Full variable domain (missing parts from reference TRBV18 and TRBJ2-1): NAGVMQNPRHLVRRRGQEARLRCSPMKGHSHVYWYRQLPEEGLKFMVYLQKENIIDESGMPKERFSAEFPKEGPSILRIQQVVRGDSAAYFCASSRSIDIYNEQFFGPGTRLTVL.